Listed below are T cell receptor beta chains from one sample, sequenced in a study of T cell changes during pregnancy in multiple sclerosis. The data were produced by immunoSEQ multiplex PCR, yet TCRdb's version contains in-frame clones alone and is incomplete. The sample contains tens of thousands of clones, approximately 92% of which appear only once. The source material was CD4+ T cells from peripheral blood mononuclear cells, sampled after pregnancy. The receptors were sampled from a female donor in good health, enrolled as a control in a pregnancy study. CDR3s include the opening cysteine and the closing phenylalanine or tryptophan. The D gene is left open where the match is weak. The size of a clone is reported for some rows only, either as once, few or many, or as a class for expanded clones.

TRBV28	-	-	TRBJ1-1	TGTGCCAGCGCCGCTAGGCGGGGGGACACTGAAGCTTTCTTT	CASAARRGDTEAFF
TRBV7-8	-	-	TRBJ2-2	TGTGCCAGCAGCGGCACCAGGTCCTCAACCGGGGAGCTGTTTTTT	CASSGTRSSTGELFF
TRBV7-2	-	-	TRBJ2-1	TGTGCCAGCACGCTCCGGAGCCTCTACAATGAGCAGTTCTTC	CASTLRSLYNEQFF
TRBV28	TRBD1	-	TRBJ1-4	TGTGCCAGCAAATCCGGGACAGGGACCCCTAATGAAAAACTGTTTTTT	CASKSGTGTPNEKLFF
TRBV28	TRBD1	-	TRBJ1-5	TGTGCCAGCAGTTTGTCGGACAGGGAAGGTCAGCCCCAGCATTTT	CASSLSDREGQPQHF
TRBV5-6	-	few	TRBJ1-1	TGTGCCAGCCGCACTGAAGCTTTCTTT	CASRTEAFF
TRBV28	TRBD2	-	TRBJ2-1	TGTGCCAGCAGTTTGGGACTATACCTATACAATGAGCAGTTCTTC	CASSLGLYLYNEQFF
TRBV28	-	-	TRBJ2-5	TGTGCCAGCAGTTTAAGGGGCCAAGAGACCCAGTACTTC	CASSLRGQETQYF
TRBV5-1	TRBD1	-	TRBJ1-1	TGCGCCAGCAGCGGAGGGACAGGGGAAGGCACTGAAGCTTTCTTT	CASSGGTGEGTEAFF
TRBV7-2	-	-	TRBJ1-2	TGTGCCAGCAGCTTAGGGGGCTCCAACTATGGCTACACCTTC	CASSLGGSNYGYTF
TRBV7-2	TRBD1	-	TRBJ1-2	TGTGCCAGCAGCCTTAACAGGGGTGGCTACACCTTC	CASSLNRGGYTF
TRBV12-5	-	-	TRBJ2-2	TGTGCTAGTGGTAGGGGTTCCACCGGGGAGCTGTTTTTT	CASGRGSTGELFF
TRBV19	-	-	TRBJ2-3	TGTGCCAGTTCGAGACCTAGGGGAGGAGATACGCAGTATTTT	CASSRPRGGDTQYF
TRBV10-3	TRBD1	-	TRBJ2-6	TGTGCCATCAGTGACCCAGGGGGCGTTGAACAGGGGGCCAACGTCCTGACTTTC	CAISDPGGVEQGANVLTF
TRBV6-4	TRBD2	-	TRBJ2-3	TGTGCCAGCAGTGAGGGGACTAGCGGGAGTGATACGCAGTATTTT	CASSEGTSGSDTQYF
TRBV7-2	-	-	TRBJ2-1	TGTGCCAGCAGCCCCCGGGTTCCGGGGAGCTCCTACAATGAGCAGTTCTTC	CASSPRVPGSSYNEQFF
TRBV2	TRBD1	-	TRBJ2-3	TGTGCCAGCACCCCCCGGACAGGGGGCTGGGATACGCAGTATTTT	CASTPRTGGWDTQYF
TRBV21-1	-	-	TRBJ1-1	TGTGCCAGCAGCAAAATAGAGTTGGTTGAAGCTTTCTTT	CASSKIELVEAFF
TRBV4-2	TRBD2	-	TRBJ2-3	TGTGCCAGCAGCCTAGCGGGAGGAGTGGCAGATACGCAGTATTTT	CASSLAGGVADTQYF
TRBV19	TRBD2	-	TRBJ2-3	TGTGCCAGTAGTCCCAGCGGGAGAGGGACAGATACGCAGTATTTT	CASSPSGRGTDTQYF
TRBV19	-	-	TRBJ1-5	TGTGCCAGTAGTATAAATGGTGGGGCGAGCAATCAGCCCCAGCATTTT	CASSINGGASNQPQHF
TRBV5-5	TRBD2	-	TRBJ2-2	TGTGCCAGCAGCACCCGGACTAGCGGGGCCACCGGGGAGCTGTTTTTT	CASSTRTSGATGELFF
TRBV15	-	-	TRBJ2-3	TGTGCCACCAGCAGAGCACCGGCCCCAGAGCCCGGGACAGATACGCAGTATTTT	CATSRAPAPEPGTDTQYF
TRBV7-9	-	-	TRBJ1-2	TGTGCCAGCACCTTCCGGGACACCCCCCTCGGCGACTATGGCTACACCTTC	CASTFRDTPLGDYGYTF
TRBV6-6	TRBD1	-	TRBJ2-3	TGTGCCAGCAGTTCCGGGACAGGGAGGAATACGCAGTATTTT	CASSSGTGRNTQYF
TRBV4-1	-	-	TRBJ2-7	TGCGCCAGCAGCCAGGCCGGGGACTACGAGCAGTACTTC	CASSQAGDYEQYF
TRBV5-6	-	-	TRBJ2-7	TGTGCCAGCAGCTTGAGGAGGATGTACGAGCAGTACTTC	CASSLRRMYEQYF
TRBV7-9	TRBD1	once	TRBJ1-5	TGTGCCAGCAGCTTAGGCGGACAGGGGGCTGGTCAGCCCCAGCATTTT	CASSLGGQGAGQPQHF
TRBV7-6	TRBD1	-	TRBJ2-5	TGTGCCAGCAGCGGCCCCGACAGGGTGGAGACCCAGTACTTC	CASSGPDRVETQYF
TRBV7-2	-	-	TRBJ2-1	TGTGCCAGCAGCCCTAGAGGGGGAACTAGCGATCGCGAGCAGTTCTTC	CASSPRGGTSDREQFF
TRBV5-6	-	once	TRBJ2-1	TGTGCCAGCAGCTTGGGGGAGGTACATGAGCAGTTCTTC	CASSLGEVHEQFF
TRBV7-2	-	-	TRBJ2-1	TGTGCCAGCAGCCTGAGCTCCTACAATGAGCAGTTCTTC	CASSLSSYNEQFF
TRBV27	TRBD1	-	TRBJ1-4	TGTGCCAGCAGTTCCTTCGACAGGGTGGAAGAAAAACTGTTTTTT	CASSSFDRVEEKLFF
TRBV6-1	-	-	TRBJ1-4	TGTGCCAGCAGTTCTACAGGGAGTAATAATGAAAAACTGTTTTTT	CASSSTGSNNEKLFF
TRBV4-2	-	-	TRBJ1-4	TGTGCCAGCAGCAAACAGGGATCGGGAAATGAAAAACTGTTTTTT	CASSKQGSGNEKLFF
TRBV11-2	TRBD2	-	TRBJ2-7	TGTGCCAGCAGCTTAGAAGGGACTAGCGTATACGAGCAGTACTTC	CASSLEGTSVYEQYF
TRBV28	TRBD1	-	TRBJ1-2	TGTGCCAGCAGGTCAGGGACAGTAGGCTACACCTTC	CASRSGTVGYTF
TRBV4-3	TRBD2	-	TRBJ2-2	TGCGCCAGCAGCCAGGGCGGGAGGGGCACCGGGGAGCTGTTTTTT	CASSQGGRGTGELFF
TRBV2	-	-	TRBJ1-2	TGTGCCAGCAGCCAGACACGCAACGGCTATGGCTACACCTTC	CASSQTRNGYGYTF
TRBV10-1	TRBD1	-	TRBJ2-3	TGCGCCAGCAGCGGGGACAGGGGTTCAGATACGCAGTATTTT	CASSGDRGSDTQYF
TRBV28	TRBD1	once	TRBJ2-3	TGTGCCAGCAGCTTCGCCGGGACAGGGACAGATACGCAGTATTTT	CASSFAGTGTDTQYF
TRBV18	-	once	TRBJ2-3	TGTGCCAGCTCACCACTAAGCACAGATACGCAGTATTTT	CASSPLSTDTQYF
TRBV28	-	-	TRBJ2-3	TGTGCCAGCAGTCCAGGGGGCACAGATACGCAGTATTTT	CASSPGGTDTQYF
TRBV2	TRBD1	-	TRBJ2-3	TGTGCCAGCACCCGGACAGGGGGCACAGATACGCAGTATTTT	CASTRTGGTDTQYF
TRBV28	TRBD1	-	TRBJ1-2	TGTGCCATACAGGGGACCACTGGGAACTATGGCTACACCTTC	CAIQGTTGNYGYTF
TRBV4-2	TRBD2	-	TRBJ2-1	TGTGCCAGCAGCCAAGATTATGTGATAGCGGGAGGGCCGGACGAGCAGTTCTTC	CASSQDYVIAGGPDEQFF
TRBV5-1	-	-	TRBJ1-1	TGCGCCAGCAGCTTGAGCCTTAGTCCTGAAGCTTTCTTT	CASSLSLSPEAFF
TRBV6-6	-	few	TRBJ1-2	TGTGCCAGCAGTTACAGCCAGGGGAAAGGCTACACCTTC	CASSYSQGKGYTF
TRBV4-1	-	few	TRBJ1-1	TGCGCCAGCAGCCAAGAAGGAGGGAGCACTGAAGCTTTCTTT	CASSQEGGSTEAFF
TRBV27	TRBD1	-	TRBJ2-2	TGTGCCAGCAGTTTAGATGGGACAGGTTACACCGGGGAGCTGTTTTTT	CASSLDGTGYTGELFF
TRBV15	-	once	TRBJ2-2	TGTGCCACCAGCAGAGGTGACAGCTCGAGGACCGGGGAGCTGTTTTTT	CATSRGDSSRTGELFF
TRBV18	TRBD2	-	TRBJ2-3	TGTGCCAGCTCATCCGGGACTAGCGGGAACACAGATACGCAGTATTTT	CASSSGTSGNTDTQYF
TRBV29-1	-	-	TRBJ2-7	TGCAGCGTCGCCCCGCAGGGCTACGAGCAGTACTTC	CSVAPQGYEQYF
TRBV9	TRBD1	-	TRBJ1-1	TGTGCCAGCAGCGCCGGGACAGGGGGGGTAGGCACTGAAGCTTTCTTT	CASSAGTGGVGTEAFF
TRBV9	-	-	TRBJ2-7	TGTGCCAGCAGCGTTGACGGGACCTACGAGCAGTACTTC	CASSVDGTYEQYF
TRBV9	TRBD2	-	TRBJ2-7	TGTGCCAGCAGCGTACTCCCCACTAGCGGGAGAAATGAGCAGTACTTC	CASSVLPTSGRNEQYF
TRBV6-1	TRBD1	-	TRBJ2-2	TGTGCCAGCAGTGAAACCCTGGGACAGGGGGCCGGGGAGCTGTTTTTT	CASSETLGQGAGELFF
TRBV11-2	-	-	TRBJ1-2	TGTGCCAGCACCCAGTCAGGTCGGCTCTATGGCTACACCTTC	CASTQSGRLYGYTF
TRBV6-1	-	-	TRBJ2-1	TGTGCCAGCAGTGACCTTGTTCCGGGGGAGCAGTTCTTC	CASSDLVPGEQFF